This note documents a single T cell receptor (beta chain) sequence. The antigen remains unidentified. Germline is not matched at one junction end, which may reflect a read error. The same CDR3 is also encoded by other DNA sequences in this sample. CDR1 is GTSNPN and CDR2 is SVGIG in the germline V gene (reference sequence). This CDR3 contains 14 residues. The data belong to a study of T cells in localized non-small cell lung cancer. Study-level points and caveats: A median 57 of the top 100 tumor clones appeared in adjacent lung. Heterogeneity remains possible because sequencing was limited to only one tumor region. Compared with tumor, uninvolved adjacent lung displayed greater T cell clonality, ranking highest overall.

The data were produced by immunoSEQ multiplex PCR, yet TCRdb's version contains in-frame clones alone and is incomplete. Counted here are just under 30,000 clones, 80% to 90% occurring once; the ten biggest clones make up over 9%. Source: peripheral blood, taken before any cancer treatment. This rearrangement joins TRBV30 to TRBJ1-4; D is possibly TRBD1 (6 bases). This clonotype was obtained from a woman aged 40 to 75 with stage I lung adenocarcinoma. CDR3 coding DNA: TGTGCCTGGAGGGGGGCGGGAACTAATGAAAAACTGTTTTTC. Translation: CAWRGAGTNEKLFF.